This TCR beta chain was sequenced during a study of post-analysis software for immune sequencing data. Study in general: Recorded subtypes: relapsing-remitting, secondary progressive, progressive-relapsing; some patients unannotated. Study conclusions and caveats: Multiple sclerosis patients had significantly lower normalized Chao1 diversity than controls. Five or six TRBV segments were more frequent in patients than controls; TRBV5-6, TRBV5-1 and TRBV20-1 belonged to this group.

The CDR3 sequence is 16 residues long. Germline V lookup: CDR1 LNHNV, CDR2 YYDKDF (reference sequence). V lost 1 base to trimming and J lost 2 bases, with 14 bases between them. Unique molecular identifiers were carried by the TCR beta cDNA libraries. TCRdb re-analysed the PCR reads in MiXCR, keeping a single row per CDR3 protein. The sample holds approximately 690,000 distinct CDR3 sequences; more than 50% are singletons and the top ten take approximately 10%. Concerning this clonotype itself: The antigen is not known.

This TCR was sampled from a girl aged 2 to 9 with multiple sclerosis. Sequenced material: blood. The chain recombines TRBV15 with TRBJ2-5; possibly TRBD2 for D (7 bases). The CDR3 coding sequence is TGTGCCACCAGCAGAGGACAGGCGGGGGCTCAAGAGACCCAGTACTTC. Its protein is CATSRGQAGAQETQYF.